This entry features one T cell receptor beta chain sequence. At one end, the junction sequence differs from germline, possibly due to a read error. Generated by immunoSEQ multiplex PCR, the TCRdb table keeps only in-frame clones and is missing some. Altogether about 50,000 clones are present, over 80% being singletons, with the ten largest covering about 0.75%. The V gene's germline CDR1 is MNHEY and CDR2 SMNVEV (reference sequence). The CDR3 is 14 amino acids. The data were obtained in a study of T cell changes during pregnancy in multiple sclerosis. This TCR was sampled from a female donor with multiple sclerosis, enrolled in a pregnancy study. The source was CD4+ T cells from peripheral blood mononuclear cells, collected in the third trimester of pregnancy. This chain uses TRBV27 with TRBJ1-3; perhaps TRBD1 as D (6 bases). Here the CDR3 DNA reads TGTGCAAGCAGGGGCCCCAACTCTGGAAACACCATATATTTT. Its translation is CASRGPNSGNTIYF.